The 29 T cell receptor beta chains below were found in one sample sequenced in a study of blood T cells in healthy people across ages. The authors ran a second PCR of roughly 6 to 12 cycles using a sample-barcoded 5' primer and a J-beta primer mix. MiXCR was run by TCRdb on the 5' RACE reads, yielding one entry per CDR3 protein. The sample yields about 1.5 million distinct CDR3 sequences, under 55% seen once. Sequenced material: blood. The receptors derive from a woman between 18 and 30 years old in good health.

In regard to this clonotype: At one end the junction does not follow the germline gene, possibly because of a read error. The chain uses TRBV27 and TRBJ1-2, with a tentative D call TRBD1 (5 bases). The CDR3 contains 17 residues. Germline CDR1 reads MNHEY; CDR2 reads SMNVEV (reference sequence). The CDR3 bases are TGTGCCGGCAGTTTGGGGCCTATAACAGGAGCTAACTATGGCTACACCTTC. Translating it yields CAGSLGPITGANYGYTF.

The rearrangement uses TRBV4-3 and TRBJ2-5; 7 nucleotides match TRBD2. The J segment lost 11 bases and the V segment lost 4 bases, leaving 16 bases of the junction unmatched. This CDR3 has 15 amino acids. The germline V gene has CDR1 LGHNA and CDR2 YSLEER. In nucleotides, the CDR3 is TGCGCCAGCAGCCCTGGACTAGTAGGCTACAATGAGCAGTACTTC. This sequence encodes CASSPGLVGYNEQYF.

J is TRBJ1-1 and V is TRBV5-1, with D perhaps matching TRBD1 (6 bases). Germline CDR1 and CDR2: SGHRS and YFSETQ. V shed 0 bases and J shed 3 bases, with 12 bases lying between them. The CDR3 is 15 amino acids. The chain's CDR3 is CASSLGRGSDTEAFF. As DNA, the CDR3 is TGCGCCAGCAGCTTGGGTAGGGGGAGCGACACTGAAGCTTTCTTT. Together with reference TRBV5-1 and TRBJ1-1, the CDR3 gives the full variable domain: KAGVTQTPRYLIKTRGQQVTLSCSPISGHRSVSWYQQTPGQGLQFLFEYFSETQRNKGNFPGRFSGRQFSNSRSEMNVSTLELGDSALYLCASSLGRGSDTEAFFGQGTRLTVV.

In this sample, this clonotype turned up a few times. CDR3 in amino acids: CASSSGGSSYNEQYF. The CDR3 DNA reads TGTGCCAGCAGTTCGGGCGGGAGCTCCTACAATGAGCAGTACTTC. The chain carries TRBV9 and TRBJ2-1; the match to TRBD2 covers 7 bases. The better agreement between TRBJ2-7 and the DNA end casts doubt on the J call. Germline CDR1 SGDLS, CDR2 YYNGEE. The CDR3 is 15 amino acids.

CDR3: CASSLGEKQPQHF. Written as DNA, the CDR3 is TGTGCCAGCAGTTTGGGTGAGAAACAGCCCCAGCATTTT. V is TRBV12-3 or TRBV12-4 and J is TRBJ1-5; unclear D gene. Trimming pared 3 bases from V and 7 bases from J, leaving 10 bases between. The CDR3 extends over 13 amino acids.

The CDR3 DNA sequence: TGCAGTGCTAGAGCGGCAACTAGCACAGATACGCAGTATTTT. This codes for CSARAATSTDTQYF. This sequence joins TRBV20-1 and TRBJ2-3; D is uncertain. The V gene's germline CDR1 is DFQATT and CDR2 SNEGSKA (reference sequence). V gave up 1 base and J gave up 0 bases, with 8 bases separating them. The CDR3 is 14 amino acids.

The genes are TRBV4-1 and TRBJ2-6; D possibly corresponds to TRBD2 (6 bases). The CDR3 sequence is 18 residues long. The V and J ends lost 1 base and 0 bases respectively, with 13 bases between them. The germline V gene encodes CDR1 MGHRA and CDR2 YSYEKL. Here the CDR3 reads CASSQVMGGGSGANVLTF. In DNA form, the CDR3 reads TGCGCCAGCAGCCAAGTTATGGGGGGTGGCTCTGGGGCCAACGTCCTGACTTTC.

This sequence joins TRBV19 and TRBJ2-4; a possible D gene is TRBD1 (5 bases). The J call may not be correct, given that the DNA end is closer to TRBJ2-7. Germline CDR1 and CDR2: LNHDA and SQIVND (reference sequence). The CDR3 runs to 14 residues. DNA of the CDR3: TGTGCCAGTAGTATCCAGGGTGAAGGTTACGAGCAGTACTTC. Protein product: CASSIQGEGYEQYF.

This clonotype occurred many times. This may arise from a read error, as a much more abundant clone is one base away. The chain recombines TRBV6-5 with TRBJ1-2, with D maybe TRBD1 (5 bases). Per germline, CDR1 MNHEY and CDR2 SVGAGI. CDR3 size: 14 residues. The V gene lost 5 bases and the J gene lost 4 bases, with 14 bases spanning the gap. The CDR3 DNA reads as TGTGCCAGCAGTGTGCGGGGGATTGGCTATGGCTACACCTTC. Protein: CASSVRGIGYGYTF.

V is TRBV6-2 or TRBV6-3 and J is TRBJ2-5; no firm D call. The length of the CDR3 is 15 residues. Germline V gives CDR1 MNHEY, CDR2 SVGEGT. V was clipped by 0 bases and J by 5 bases, with 13 bases between them. The CDR3 DNA reads TGTGCCAGCAGTTACTCGACTCTGGGGTCGGAGACCCAGTACTTC. It translates to CASSYSTLGSETQYF.

The rearrangement joins TRBV7-9 to TRBJ2-2; TRBD2 is a possible D gene (6 bases). V shed 3 bases and J shed 0 bases, with 11 bases lying between them. The CDR3 extends over 16 amino acids. The germline V gene encodes CDR1 SEHNR and CDR2 FQNEAQ (reference sequence). The CDR3, as DNA: TGTGCCAGCAGCTTCCAGGGACTCACGAACACCGGGGAGCTGTTTTTT. Translated: CASSFQGLTNTGELFF.

This clonotype has more than one count but fewer than ten. The chain has TRBV18 and TRBJ2-7; TRBD2 might be the D (6 bases). The germline CDR1 and CDR2 sequences are KGHSH and LQKENI. This CDR3 contains 16 residues. V was pared by 5 bases and J by 0 bases, with 17 bases between. The CDR3 DNA reads as TGTGCCAGCTCAGTCGACGGGACTGTGAGCTCCTACGAGCAGTACTTC. Encoded protein: CASSVDGTVSSYEQYF.

V usage is TRBV6-2 or TRBV6-3 and J usage is TRBJ1-5; possibly TRBD1 for D (5 bases). Germline CDR1 and CDR2: MNHEY and SVGEGT. Trimming cost V 6 bases and J 7 bases, with 19 bases left between them. CDR3 length: 15 amino acids. CDR3 region: CASSRPRGLRQPQHF. The CDR3 DNA sequence: TGTGCCAGCAGCCGCCCCCGGGGGTTGCGGCAGCCCCAGCATTTT.

This clonotype was observed a handful of times. The V gene is TRBV10-3, the J gene TRBJ2-3, with D uncertain. The germline V and J ends were trimmed by 4 bases and 5 bases, with 10 bases remaining between them. CDR1 ENHRY and CDR2 SYGVKD come from the germline V gene. This CDR3 is built from 13 residues. DNA of the CDR3: TGTGCCATCAGTGGAAATTCGGGAGATACGCAGTATTTT. Its translation is CAISGNSGDTQYF.

This clonotype showed up just a few times. The chain combines TRBV6-6 with TRBJ1-6, with 12 bases identical to TRBD1. CDR3 length: 16 residues. V was pared by 5 bases and J by 6 bases, with 5 bases of the junction left unmatched. Germline V lookup: CDR1 MNHNY, CDR2 SVGAGI (reference sequence). CDR3: CASSVPGQGANSPLHF. CDR3 DNA: TGTGCCAGCAGTGTCCCGGGACAGGGGGCTAATTCACCCCTCCACTTT.

This clonotype was observed a handful of times. This rearrangement joins TRBV6-1 to TRBJ1-5; 8 bases fit TRBD1. The CDR3 runs to 15 residues. Unmatched junction bases numbered 3, after V lost 4 bases and J lost 1 base. Germline V gene lookup returns CDR1 MNHNS and CDR2 SASEGT. CDR3 DNA sequence: TGTGCCAGCAGTGGCAGGGGGCTGAGCAATCAGCCCCAGCATTTT. Translation gives CASSGRGLSNQPQHF.

This sequence joins TRBV27 and TRBJ2-7, with D perhaps TRBD1 (6 bases). Trimming removed 0 bases from V and 0 bases from J, with 18 bases in between. Germline V gene lookup returns CDR1 MNHEY and CDR2 SMNVEV (reference sequence). The CDR3 consists of 18 residues. CDR3: CASSLSGHLCPSSYEQYF. CDR3 DNA sequence: TGTGCCAGCAGTTTATCGGGACACCTCTGCCCTAGCTCCTACGAGCAGTACTTC.

The chain links TRBV12-3 or TRBV12-4 to TRBJ1-1, with D possibly being TRBD1 (6 bases). The CDR3 totals 14 residues. V lost 6 bases and J lost 3, with 14 bases in between. CDR3: CASSVGGRDTEAFF. The DNA for the CDR3 is TGTGCCAGCAGCGTAGGGGGAAGAGACACTGAAGCTTTCTTT.

The J gene is TRBJ1-1, the V gene TRBV30; tentatively, D is TRBD1 (5 bases). Germline CDR1 GTSNPN, CDR2 SVGIG (reference sequence). V lost 8 bases, J lost 5 bases, and 15 bases lay in between. This CDR3 contains 12 residues. CDR3 amino acids: CAGGADGTEAFF. CDR3 nucleotides: TGTGCCGGTGGGGCCGACGGGACTGAAGCTTTCTTT.

The V gene is TRBV7-9, the J gene TRBJ2-1; D might be TRBD2 (5 bases). Germline V gene data show CDR1 as SEHNR and CDR2 as FQNEAQ (reference sequence). The CDR3 sequence is 16 residues long. Trimming pared 0 bases from V and 2 bases from J, leaving 11 bases between. The CDR3 sequence is CASSLAFRGAYNEQFF. Written as DNA, the CDR3 is TGTGCCAGCAGCTTAGCCTTCCGGGGAGCCTACAATGAGCAGTTCTTC.

There are a few counts of this clonotype. This chain joins TRBV21-1 and TRBJ2-3; the table's D gene call, TRBD1, was not cross checked with the DNA. TRBV21-1 is recorded as a pseudogene. The CDR3 consists of 13 residues. CDR3 loop: CASSNTPGDTQYF. The CDR3 bases are TGTGCCAGCAGCAACACCCCGGGAGATACGCAGTATTTT.

This chain joins TRBV29-1 and TRBJ2-5, with 7 bases matching TRBD1. Germline CDR1 and CDR2: SQVTM and ANQGSEA. The CDR3 totals 14 residues. Trimming cost V 6 bases and J 4 bases; bases outside gene matches: 11. CDR3 sequence: CSVRGGQLIETQYF. The CDR3 nucleotides are TGCAGCGTCCGAGGGGGACAGCTAATAGAGACCCAGTACTTC.

This chain connects TRBV3-1 to TRBJ1-2; 9 bases fit TRBD1. The CDR3 consists of 15 residues. J lost 2 bases, V lost 5 bases, and 6 bases had no gene match. Germline assignment: CDR1 LGHDT and CDR2 YNNKEL (reference sequence). The CDR3 DNA follows: TGTGCCAGCAGCTACCGGACAGGGGTAAACTATGGCTACACCTTC. Protein: CASSYRTGVNYGYTF.

The V and J genes are TRBV20-1 and TRBJ1-6; D possibly corresponds to TRBD1 (5 bases). The V end was cut by 3 bases, the J end by 6 bases, with 9 bases between. The CDR3 contains 13 residues. The germline gives CDR1 DFQATT, CDR2 SNEGSKA (reference sequence). CDR3: CSARGLPNSPLHF. CDR3 DNA: TGCAGTGCTAGGGGGCTCCCTAATTCACCCCTCCACTTT.

This clonotype occurred a few times. The chain joins TRBV7-9 to TRBJ2-7; D possibly corresponds to TRBD1 (5 bases). V lost 0 bases and J 6 bases, leaving 12 bases between the germline ends. CDR1 SEHNR and CDR2 FQNEAQ come from the germline V gene (reference sequence). The CDR3 is 14 amino acids. CDR3 residues: CASSLAAGIFEQYF. Here the CDR3 DNA reads TGTGCCAGCAGCTTAGCGGCAGGGATTTTCGAGCAGTACTTC.

This chain connects TRBV11-2 to TRBJ2-3, with a weak D call TRBD2 (5 bases). Germline V gives CDR1 SGHAT, CDR2 FQNNGV. This CDR3 comprises 17 residues. V dropped 3 bases and J dropped 0 bases, with 16 bases sitting between them. CDR3 amino acids: CASSFLGSPTSTDTQYF. The DNA of the CDR3 is TGTGCCAGCAGCTTTTTGGGGAGTCCTACCAGCACAGATACGCAGTATTTT.

The chain couples TRBV7-2 to TRBJ1-6; D unresolved. Germline V CDR1 and CDR2: SGHTA, FQGNSA. V lost 2 bases and J lost 6, with 8 bases in between. This CDR3 contains 14 residues. CDR3 nucleotides: TGTGCCAGCAGCTTAAACAGTTTTAATTCACCCCTCCACTTT. It yields the protein CASSLNSFNSPLHF.

This clonotype was counted only a few times. The rearrangement links TRBV6-2 or TRBV6-3 to TRBJ2-1; TRBD1 agrees at 9 bases. Germline CDR1 is MNHEY and CDR2 is SVGEGT. V was clipped by 11 bases and J by 8 bases; unmatched bases: 13. CDR3 length: 14 residues. CDR3 sequence: CACLSTGTGHEQFF. DNA for the CDR3: TGTGCCTGCCTCTCCACCGGGACAGGGCATGAGCAGTTCTTC.

The chain employs TRBV12-5 and TRBJ2-1, with TRBD1 matching over 10 bases. The CDR3 has 16 residues. The V segment lost 2 bases and the J segment 6 bases; nucleotides outside the gene matches: 7. CDR1 is LGHNT and CDR2 is FRNRAP in the germline V gene. Here the CDR3 reads CASGLTGTGEINEQFF. The DNA of the CDR3 is TGTGCTAGTGGTTTGACCGGGACAGGGGAAATCAATGAGCAGTTCTTC.